A single sample is the source of the 31 T cell receptor beta chains below, sequenced in a study of OX40 agonist ivuxolimab in advanced cancers. The protocol was immunoSEQ multiplex PCR, while the TCRdb copy is restricted to in-frame clones and leaves out a portion. This table has 76,000 or so clones, around 85% appearing once. Sequencing used CD4+ or CD8+ T cells sorted from blood, obtained in a trial of the OX40 agonist ivuxolimab. These receptor sequences come from an adult with an advanced solid tumor such as melanoma, head and neck, liver or kidney cancer.

The chain carries TRBV6-1 and TRBJ1-1; perhaps TRBD1 as D (5 bases). Germline V gene lookup returns CDR1 MNHNS and CDR2 SASEGT. The ends were cut back, 8 bases at V and 1 base at J, with 14 bases in the middle. The CDR3 extends over 14 amino acids. CDR3 bases: TGTGCCAGCCGGGCCCCCGGGGGGAACACTGAAGCTTTCTTT. It encodes CASRAPGGNTEAFF.

The chain employs TRBV15 and TRBJ1-3; D call uncertain. The CDR3 runs 16 residues. Germline V gene data show CDR1 as LNHNV and CDR2 as YYDKDF (reference sequence). V gave up 1 base and J gave up 0 bases, with 10 bases separating them. CDR3 bases: TGTGCCACCAGCAGAGTACTATTCTCCTCTGGAAACACCATATATTTT. Its translation is CATSRVLFSSGNTIYF.

This chain uses TRBV13 with TRBJ1-1, with no clear D. Germline V gene lookup returns CDR1 PRHDT and CDR2 FYEKMQ (reference sequence). Deletions cut 5 bases from V and 9 bases from J, with 22 bases between. The CDR3 is 15 amino acids. CDR3 amino acids: CASSITLHSLGKAFF. The CDR3 coding sequence is TGTGCCAGCAGCATAACTTTACACTCATTGGGGAAAGCTTTCTTT.

This chain joins TRBV4-3 and TRBJ1-2; D uncertain. The CDR3 totals 14 residues. The germline V gene encodes CDR1 LGHNA and CDR2 YSLEER. V dropped 1 base and J dropped 5 bases, with 11 bases sitting between them. The CDR3 nucleotides are TGCGCCAGCAGCCAAGCGTCCGGGAATTATGGCTACACCTTC. This encodes CASSQASGNYGYTF.

The rearrangement joins TRBV27 to TRBJ2-1; a possible D gene is TRBD1 (5 bases). The CDR3 sequence is 20 residues long. Between the trimmed V and J ends, which lost 7 bases and 5 bases, there was a span of 33 bases. From germline, CDR1 is MNHEY and CDR2 SMNVEV (reference sequence). CDR3 loop: CASNNLRAGRSLEGHNEQFF. The CDR3 DNA reads as TGTGCCAGCAATAACCTGCGAGCAGGGCGCTCATTGGAAGGGCACAATGAGCAGTTCTTC.

This clone was counted between two and nine times. The rearrangement links TRBV30 to TRBJ2-2; D is unresolved. The germline V gene has CDR1 GTSNPN and CDR2 SVGIG (reference sequence). CDR3 length equals 12 residues. V was cut by 3 bases and J by 7 bases, with 9 bases left in between. CDR3 in amino acids: CAWSPSGGELFF. In nucleotides, the CDR3 is TGTGCCTGGAGCCCGTCCGGCGGGGAGCTGTTTTTT.

The V and J genes are TRBV7-8 and TRBJ2-5; D not certain. The CDR3 loop spans 14 amino acids. V was pared by 0 bases and J by 1 base, with 6 bases between. CDR1 and CDR2 from the germline V gene are SGHVS and FQNEAQ. For the CDR3, the DNA is TGTGCCAGCAGCTTAGCAGACTTCCAAGAGACCCAGTACTTC. Protein sequence: CASSLADFQETQYF.

This chain's CDR3 is CASSQGPVGGGLEAFF. CDR3 DNA: TGCGCCAGCAGCCAAGGTCCGGTTGGGGGTGGGTTGGAAGCTTTCTTT. The gene calls are TRBV4-3 and TRBJ1-1, with D possibly matching TRBD1 (5 bases). Germline V gene data show CDR1 as LGHNA and CDR2 as YSLEER. V was clipped by 1 base and J by 8 bases, with 20 bases between them. CDR3 length equals 16 residues.

The chain employs TRBV5-6 and TRBJ2-5; a weak D match, TRBD1 (6 bases). V was clipped by 0 bases and J by 2 bases, with 14 bases between them. Germline V gives CDR1 SGHDT, CDR2 YYEEEE. This CDR3 comprises 16 residues. CDR3 region: CASSLGSFGQQETQYF. The CDR3 nucleotides read TGTGCCAGCAGCTTGGGGTCTTTCGGACAGCAAGAGACCCAGTACTTC.

The chain couples TRBV19 to TRBJ1-1; the match to TRBD1 covers 8 bases. Germline V gene sequence: CDR1 LNHDA, CDR2 SQIVND (reference sequence). The trim removed 6 bases at V and 10 bases at J, leaving 16 bases unmatched. The CDR3 extends over 15 amino acids. CDR3 sequence (DNA): TGTGCCAGTAGCCCCGGGACAGGTAATGAACATGGAGCTTTCTTT. This sequence encodes CASSPGTGNEHGAFF.

The chain joins TRBV5-1 to TRBJ1-2; 7 nucleotides line up with TRBD1. There are 15 residues in the CDR3. The V and J ends lost 10 bases and 2 bases, in that order; junction bases with no gene match: 14. Per germline, CDR1 SGHRS and CDR2 YFSETQ. The CDR3 spells CAGTLQGGKNYGYTF. DNA of the CDR3: TGCGCCGGCACCCTGCAGGGGGGAAAGAACTATGGCTACACCTTC.

The chain has TRBV9 and TRBJ2-1, with unresolved D. Per germline, CDR1 SGDLS and CDR2 YYNGEE. The CDR3 sequence is 15 residues long. Deletions cut 1 base from V and 3 bases from J, with 11 bases between. The CDR3 nucleotides are TGTGCCAGCAGCGTAAGGGATTCCTACTACAATGAGCAGTTCTTC. Encoded protein: CASSVRDSYYNEQFF.

The gene calls are TRBV4-2 and TRBJ2-7; D unresolved. The CDR3 length is 13 residues. Germline V gene lookup returns CDR1 LGHNA and CDR2 YNFKEQ. V was cut by 0 bases and J by 7 bases, with 10 bases left in between. This CDR3 reads CASSQDSATEQYF. The CDR3 DNA reads TGTGCCAGCAGCCAAGATTCCGCTACGGAGCAGTACTTC.

This clone has at least ten counts. The rearrangement uses TRBV19 and TRBJ1-2; possibly TRBD1 for D (5 bases). Germline V gene sequence: CDR1 LNHDA, CDR2 SQIVND (reference sequence). This CDR3 has 15 amino acids. V was shortened by 10 bases and J by 5 bases, with 23 bases between the two germline ends. The CDR3 bases are TGTGCCACCCGCCGCTCACCGGGGGATCTATATGGCTACACCTTC. This codes for CATRRSPGDLYGYTF.

V usage is TRBV6-1 and J usage is TRBJ2-7; D gene unclear. Trimming pared 1 base from V and 9 bases from J, leaving 4 bases between. CDR3 size: 10 residues. Germline-derived CDR1 and CDR2 are MNHNS and SASEGT. CDR3 nucleotide sequence: TGTGCCAGCAGTGAAGTTGGGCAGTACTTC. Residues: CASSEVGQYF.

This clone appeared a few times. This chain joins TRBV15 and TRBJ1-2; D is uncertain. V was shortened by 0 bases and J by 3 bases, with 8 bases between the two germline ends. The CDR3 consists of 14 residues. Germline V CDR1 and CDR2: LNHNV, YYDKDF (reference sequence). The CDR3 sequence: CATSRDLEYYGYTF. CDR3 sequence (DNA): TGTGCCACCAGCAGAGATCTGGAATACTATGGCTACACCTTC.

The chain uses TRBV19 and TRBJ2-7, with 11 positions matching TRBD2. The CDR3 is 16 residues long. J lost 3 bases, V lost 5 bases, and 9 bases had no gene match. Germline-derived CDR1 and CDR2 are LNHDA and SQIVND (reference sequence). In DNA, the CDR3 is TGTGCCAGTAGTTTAACGGCTAGCGGGAGGTTCTACGAGCAGTACTTC. Translation gives CASSLTASGRFYEQYF.

There are a few counts of this clone. The rearrangement links TRBV6-1 to TRBJ2-7, with a possible D match to TRBD2 (5 bases). Germline CDR1 reads MNHNS; CDR2 reads SASEGT. The CDR3 totals 13 residues. The V gene lost 3 bases and the J gene lost 5 bases, with 11 bases spanning the gap. CDR3 region: CASSEAGRDEQYF. The CDR3 DNA is TGTGCCAGCAGTGAGGCGGGCCGTGACGAGCAGTACTTC.

CDR3 nucleotide sequence: TGCGCCAGCAGCTTGGAAGGACAGGGGTGGTCACCCCTCCACTTT. The encoded protein is CASSLEGQGWSPLHF. The J gene is TRBJ1-6, the V gene TRBV5-1; 9 nucleotides align to TRBD1. V was clipped by 0 bases and J by 10 bases; unmatched bases: 5. Per germline, CDR1 SGHRS and CDR2 YFSETQ. The CDR3 spans 15 residues.

The genes are TRBV7-8 and TRBJ2-2; tentatively, D is TRBD2 (6 bases). Deletions cut 2 bases from V and 2 bases from J, with 15 bases between. The CDR3 length is 17 residues. CDR1 and CDR2 from the germline V gene are SGHVS and FQNEAQ. The DNA of the CDR3 is TGTGCCAGCAGCTTACAAGTCGGGGGTGGAAACACCGGGGAGCTGTTTTTT. Amino acids: CASSLQVGGGNTGELFF.

The chain recombines TRBV7-8 with TRBJ2-1; the D is unclear. Trimming shortened V by 4 bases and J by 2 bases, and 6 bases separated the two germline ends. The CDR3 consists of 13 residues. From germline, CDR1 is SGHVS and CDR2 FQNEAQ. The CDR3 region has the DNA TGTGCCAGCAGCTCCGACACCTACAATGAGCAGTTCTTC. Amino acid sequence: CASSSDTYNEQFF.

The chain has TRBV7-6 and TRBJ2-7; D is undetermined. The V gene's germline CDR1 is SGHVS and CDR2 FNYEAQ. The CDR3 has 13 amino acids. Trimming removed 1 base from V and 4 bases from J, with 8 bases in between. The CDR3 sequence: CASSLEVGYEQYF. The DNA for the CDR3 is TGTGCCAGCAGCTTAGAGGTGGGGTACGAGCAGTACTTC. Complete variable domain (other parts from reference TRBV7-6 and TRBJ2-7): GAGVSQSPRYKVTKRGQDVALRCDPISGHVSLYWYRQALGQGPEFLTYFNYEAQQDKSGLPNDRFSAERPEGSISTLTIQRTEQRDSAMYRCASSLEVGYEQYFGPGTRLTVT.

The gene calls are TRBV11-2 and TRBJ1-5; D is unclear. The CDR3 is made up of 13 amino acids. Between the trimmed V and J ends, which lost 0 bases and 6 bases, there was a span of 6 bases. Germline CDR1 and CDR2: SGHAT and FQNNGV. The DNA for the CDR3 is TGTGCCAGCAGCTTAGATCGAGGTCAGCCCCAGCATTTT. Encoded protein: CASSLDRGQPQHF.

This sequence joins TRBV9 and TRBJ1-2; no definite D call. Trimming pared 0 bases from V and 8 bases from J, leaving 8 bases between. The CDR3 consists of 12 residues. The germline V gene encodes CDR1 SGDLS and CDR2 YYNGEE. DNA for the CDR3: TGTGCCAGCAGCGTAGAAGGCGGGGGCTACACCTTC. Protein: CASSVEGGGYTF. The full variable domain, in which reference TRBV9 and TRBJ1-2 provide the parts outside the CDR3, is DSGVTQTPKHLITATGQRVTLRCSPRSGDLSVYWYQQSLDQGLQFLIQYYNGEERAKGNILERFSAQQFPDLHSELNLSSLELGDSALYFCASSVEGGGYTFGSGTRLTVV.

This clone was observed a handful of times. J is TRBJ1-1 and V is TRBV6-1, with 9 positions matching TRBD1. V gave up 7 bases and J gave up 5 bases; unmatched junction bases: 5. From germline, CDR1 is MNHNS and CDR2 SASEGT. The CDR3 runs 13 residues. The DNA for the CDR3 is TGTGCCAGCAAAACAGGGGGCATTACTGAAGCTTTCTTT. Its translation: CASKTGGITEAFF.

This chain uses TRBV2 with TRBJ2-3; 10 bases align to TRBD2. V was pared by 5 bases and J by 2 bases, with 4 bases of the junction left unmatched. This CDR3 spans 15 amino acids. Germline values: CDR1 SNHLY, CDR2 FYNNEI. CDR3 protein: CASSTTSGDTDTQYF. The CDR3 DNA is TGTGCCAGCAGTACAACTAGCGGGGACACAGATACGCAGTATTTT.

The chain has TRBV19 and TRBJ1-3, with D possibly matching TRBD1 (5 bases). The germline gives CDR1 LNHDA, CDR2 SQIVND (reference sequence). V gave up 3 bases and J gave up 2 bases, with 11 bases separating them. This CDR3 spans 15 amino acids. The CDR3, as DNA: TGTGCCAGTAGTATTGCCCGGGGCCCTGGAAACACCATATATTTT. Protein: CASSIARGPGNTIYF.

This clone appeared once. This rearrangement joins TRBV4-2 to TRBJ2-3; 11 nucleotides align to TRBD1. With V trimmed by 4 bases and J by 5 bases, 8 bases remained unmatched. CDR1 LGHNA and CDR2 YNFKEQ come from the germline V gene. The CDR3 covers 16 residues. The CDR3 loop reads CASSRKGQGGEDTQYF. The CDR3 coding sequence is TGTGCCAGCAGCCGAAAGGGACAGGGGGGTGAAGATACGCAGTATTTT.

The chain employs TRBV6-4 and TRBJ2-3; 7 positions match TRBD2. Germline V gene data show CDR1 as MRHNA and CDR2 as SNTAGT. The CDR3 has 15 amino acids. V lost 2 bases to trimming and J lost 1 base; unmatched junction nucleotides: 3. CDR3 sequence: CASSDGTTGTDTQYF. Written as DNA, the CDR3 is TGTGCCAGCAGTGACGGGACTACCGGCACAGATACGCAGTATTTT.

The chain carries TRBV7-9 and TRBJ2-1; TRBD1 agrees at 9 bases. The CDR3 extends over 16 amino acids. Unmatched junction bases numbered 12, after V lost 5 bases and J lost 7 bases. Germline loops: CDR1 SEHNR, CDR2 FQNEAQ (reference sequence). The CDR3 bases are TGTGCCAGCAGCGGAACCGGGACAGGGATTTTAAATGAGCAGTTCTTC. It translates to CASSGTGTGILNEQFF. The entire variable domain, with the rest obtained from reference TRBV7-9 and TRBJ2-1, is as follows: DTGVSQNPRHKITKRGQNVTFRCDPISEHNRLYWYRQTLGQGPEFLTYFQNEAQLEKSRLLSDRFSAERPKGSFSTLEIQRTEQGDSAMYLCASSGTGTGILNEQFFGPGTRLTVL.

On this clone: The junction does not match germline at one end; this may be a read error. V is TRBV6-6 and J is TRBJ1-2, with TRBD1 as a possible D gene (5 bases). This CDR3 is built from 14 residues. Germline-derived CDR1 and CDR2 are MNHNY and SVGAGI (reference sequence). The CDR3 sequence is CASSYGNRNFGYTF. CDR3 in DNA: TGTGCCAGCAGTTACGGAAACAGGAACTTTGGCTACACCTTC.